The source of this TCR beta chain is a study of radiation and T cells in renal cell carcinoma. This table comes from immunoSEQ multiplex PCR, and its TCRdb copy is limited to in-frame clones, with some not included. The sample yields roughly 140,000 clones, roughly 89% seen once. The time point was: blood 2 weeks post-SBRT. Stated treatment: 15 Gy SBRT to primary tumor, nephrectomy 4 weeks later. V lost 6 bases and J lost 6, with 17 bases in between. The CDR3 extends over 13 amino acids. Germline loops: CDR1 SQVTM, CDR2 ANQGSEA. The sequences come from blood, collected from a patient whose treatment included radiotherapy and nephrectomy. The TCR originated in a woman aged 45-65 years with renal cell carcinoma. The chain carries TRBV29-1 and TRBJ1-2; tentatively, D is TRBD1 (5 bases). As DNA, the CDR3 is TGCAGCGTCCTTGATAATGACAGCCATGGCTACACCTTC. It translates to CSVLDNDSHGYTF.